Included here is one T cell receptor (beta chain) sequence, with context. Its recognized antigen is unknown. Base qualities are not at hand, and no much larger clone is one base apart. V is pared back by 3 bases and J by 0 bases, with 12 bases lying between the germline termini. The CDR3 runs 16 amino acids, cysteine and phenylalanine included. Only the CDR3 portion is preserved as DNA: 48 bases, with reading frame beginning at the first base. From the germline V gene, CDR1 is LGHNA and CDR2 is YSLEER. The data belong to a study of blood T cell repertoires in COVID-19 (TCRdb year 2020). As for the study more broadly: Samples from collaborators originated in the United States, Italy and Spain and spanned both the acute and convalescent phases of COVID-19. The material from the prospective study consisted of cDNA or gDNA derived from T cells, B-cell-depleted T cells, or PBMCs. The dataset comprised deeply sampled blood TCRbeta repertoires from subjects exposed to, actively infected with, or recovered from COVID-19. The repertoires were released in a freely available public database meant as a resource for research on the immune response to SARS-CoV-2. Samples came from the ongoing ImmuneRACE study (first 160 participants) plus 1,254 subjects from 6 global collaborators. Nearly every sample came with metadata listing a de-identified subject ID, COVID-19 status, age in years and sex. HLA class I and class II types, where available, came from metadata supplied by the sample provider rather than from assay-based typing. Broad study findings and their caveats: The amount of clinical and demographic metadata varied by source and participant and was provided uncurated.

The immunoSEQ Assay, a bias-controlled multiplex PCR, was used to amplify TCRbeta CDR3 regions from genomic DNA. The authors processed their data as follows. Within the assay, amplification of reference gene primers was used to estimate how many nucleated cells each sample contained. To quantify the absolute abundance of each unique TCRbeta CDR3 rearrangement, sequence reads were collapsed and filtered. Productive Simpson clonality was computed per sample as the square root of Simpson's diversity index over productive rearrangements. Drawn from immuneACCESS, this table holds only the in-frame rearrangements with V and J called that TCRdb kept. Clones are partly lost; checked studies trace under half to an unresolved V gene and leave the rest unexplained. D and trimming come from the DNA, and the V and J calls and clone size come from that table. The sample table lists around 360,000 clones, approximately 87% of them with a count of one. 10% of the sample is taken by the ten largest.

One collaborating source in Seattle enrolled patients during active infection and followed them longitudinally through the course of disease. Each collaborating institution followed its own protocols to collect whole blood in K2EDTA tubes. Collaborator samples were shipped for TCRbeta analysis as frozen whole blood, isolated PBMCs, or DNA extracted from either sample type. The chain links TRBV4-3 with TRBJ1-3; the D gene is possibly TRBD1, with 5 bases matching. The sample was peripheral blood. This clonotype originated in a woman in her twenties or thirties with COVID-19, enrolled during active disease. Here the CDR3 is given as CASSHVRDSSGNTIYF. The sequenced DNA: TGCGCCAGCAGCCATGTCCGGGACTCCTCTGGAAACACCATATATTTT.